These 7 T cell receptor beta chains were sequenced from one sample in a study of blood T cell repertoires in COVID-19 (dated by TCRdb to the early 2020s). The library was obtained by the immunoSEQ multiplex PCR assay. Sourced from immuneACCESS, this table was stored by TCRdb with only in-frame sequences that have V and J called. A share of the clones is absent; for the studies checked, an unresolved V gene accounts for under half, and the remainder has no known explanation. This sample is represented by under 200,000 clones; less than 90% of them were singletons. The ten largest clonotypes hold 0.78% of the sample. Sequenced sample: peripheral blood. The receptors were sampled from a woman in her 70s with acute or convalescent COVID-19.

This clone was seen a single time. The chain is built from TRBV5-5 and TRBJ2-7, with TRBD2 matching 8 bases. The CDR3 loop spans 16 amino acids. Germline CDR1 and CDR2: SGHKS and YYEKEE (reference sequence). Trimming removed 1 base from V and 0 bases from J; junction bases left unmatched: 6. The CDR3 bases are TGTGCCAGCAGCTTGAATACGGGGGGGCGCTCCTACGAGCAGTACTTC. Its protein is CASSLNTGGRSYEQYF.

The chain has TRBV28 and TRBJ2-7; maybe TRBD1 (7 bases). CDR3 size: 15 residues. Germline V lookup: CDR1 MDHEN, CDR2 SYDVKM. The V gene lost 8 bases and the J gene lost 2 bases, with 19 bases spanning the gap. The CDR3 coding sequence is TGTGCCAGCTGCCAGGCGGGACAGCGCCCCTACGAGCAGTACTTC. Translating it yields CASCQAGQRPYEQYF.

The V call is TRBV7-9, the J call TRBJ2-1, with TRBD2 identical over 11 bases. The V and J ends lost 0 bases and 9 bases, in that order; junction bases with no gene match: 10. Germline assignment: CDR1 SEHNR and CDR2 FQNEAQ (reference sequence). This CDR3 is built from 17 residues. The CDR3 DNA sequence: TGTGCCAGCAGCTTAGCTGGTAGCGGGAGGGCCCTGGGTGAGCAGTTCTTC. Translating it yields CASSLAGSGRALGEQFF.

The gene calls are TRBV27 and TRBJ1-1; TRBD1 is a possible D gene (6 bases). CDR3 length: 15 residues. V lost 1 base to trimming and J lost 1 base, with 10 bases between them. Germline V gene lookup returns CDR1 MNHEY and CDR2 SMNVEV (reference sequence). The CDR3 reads CASSLYGGQNTEAFF. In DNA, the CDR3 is TGTGCCAGCAGTTTATATGGGGGACAGAACACTGAAGCTTTCTTT.

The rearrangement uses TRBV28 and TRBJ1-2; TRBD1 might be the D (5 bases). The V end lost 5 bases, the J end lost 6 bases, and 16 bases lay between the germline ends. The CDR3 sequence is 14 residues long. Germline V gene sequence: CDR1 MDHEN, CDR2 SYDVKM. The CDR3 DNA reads TGTGCCAGCAGTACCAGTGGGGCCTGGGATGGCTACACCTTC. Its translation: CASSTSGAWDGYTF.

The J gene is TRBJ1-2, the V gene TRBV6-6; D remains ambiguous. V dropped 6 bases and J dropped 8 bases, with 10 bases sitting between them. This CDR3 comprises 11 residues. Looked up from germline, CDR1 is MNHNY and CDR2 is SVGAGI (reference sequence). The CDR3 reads CASREVRGYTF. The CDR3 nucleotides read TGTGCCAGCAGGGAGGTTCGAGGCTACACCTTC.

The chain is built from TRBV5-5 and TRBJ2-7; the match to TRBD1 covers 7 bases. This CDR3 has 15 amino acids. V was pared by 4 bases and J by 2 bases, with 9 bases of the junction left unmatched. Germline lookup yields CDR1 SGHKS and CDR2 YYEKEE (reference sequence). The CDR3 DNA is TGTGCCAGCAGCAACGCCGGGACAGCAACCTACGAGCAGTACTTC. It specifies CASSNAGTATYEQYF.